The sequence of this T cell receptor (beta chain) was determined in a study of shared clonotypes between healthy human individuals (dated by TCRdb to the early 2020s). For the study in its entirety: Three men and two women, aged 18 to 49 years, made up the cohort. For each donor, CD4 naive and CD4 memory were each given three plates, CD8 naive was given two plates, and CD8 memory was given one plate. The study deeply sequenced blood TCR repertoires of about 5 healthy adults to estimate repertoire size and the extent of clonotype sharing between individuals. Different laboratories and diverse techniques were used to prepare libraries and sequence TCR repertoires, to increase sequencing depth and limit assay-specific biases. Leukapheresis yielded between about 0.8 and 8.9 billion PBMCs per donor.

On the study overall, not on this receptor specifically: Even with the large sequencing depth, rarefaction of the sorted-subset datasets indicated that sequencing was incomplete. The small number of donors limited the genetic and exposure-history diversity represented. Clonotypes shared by all four sorted-subset donors showed higher generation probabilities than non-shared clonotypes. When a handful of donors were compared, the shared fraction of clonotypes was around 4.6% for naive CD4, less than 4% for naive CD8, 2.3% for memory CD4, and less than 0.45% for memory CD8. Sampling was restricted to blood, and TCR repertoires in tissue are likely to differ from TCR repertoires in blood. Naive subsets generally had larger estimated clonotype richness than memory subsets did. Pairwise subsampling indicated that sequencing depth was expected to affect the degree of clonotype sharing among donors.

Using the deep immunoSEQ assay, TCR CDR3 regions were amplified from genomic DNA by multiplex PCR. For each cell subset, the extracted genomic DNA was distributed evenly across all wells of several immunoSEQ 96-well plates, and each plate served as one replicate. For sorted subsets, roughly 200 ng of genomic DNA, equivalent to 30,000 or so T cell genomes, went into each replicate PCR. Purified libraries were measured with a Qubit 3.0 fluorometer, size-checked on a Bioanalyzer 2100, and measured again with the KAPA Library Quantification kit. Each immunoSEQ 96-well plate was sequenced on its own single-read 150-cycle Illumina NextSeq 550 flow cell. The original methods were these. Because only junctional sequences without quality scores were contained in the immunoSEQ output, filtering matching that applied to full-length reads could not be performed. To assign V/J genes and CDR3, sequences were annotated using PyIR, a Python wrapper for IgBLAST v1.9, with IMGT germline references. Reads were removed for weak V/J assignments (E-value above 1e-6), missing CDR3, stop codons, out-of-frame junctions, or ambiguous translated residues. V3J clonotypes were defined by identical inferred V gene, J gene, and CDR3 amino acid sequence. To compute the percentage overlap between repertoires, the number of shared unique clonotypes was divided by the size of the smaller repertoire. Three approaches were used to assess repertoire richness: RTK rarefaction, the Chao1 estimator, and Recon v2.1 estimates of unobserved clonotypes. For all TCRbeta clonotypes obtained by the gDNA method from four donors, generation probabilities were computed with OLGA. TCRdb provides this immuneACCESS table in a form limited to in-frame rearrangements. Some clones are lacking; in checked studies, under half of them reflect an unresolved V gene, and why the rest are absent is not known. The DNA was the basis for D and trimming; V, J and clone size are from that table. The sample yields 2 million to 3 million clones; roughly 93% were counted once. The leading ten clones occupy about 0.38% of the sample.

On this clone: The clone's antigen remains unknown. Per-base qualities were not stored, and no clone one base away is much larger.

The donors were healthy, HIV-negative adults with no recently reported acute infections or vaccinations. Every donor was a Caucasian adult living in Nashville, Tennessee, USA. CD4+ T cells were enriched through magnetic negative selection, after which naive cells were positively selected on CD45RA and the remaining negative fraction served as the memory subset. Blood was obtained by leukapheresis, after which PBMCs were separated by Ficoll-Histopaque density gradient centrifugation and cryopreserved in liquid nitrogen vapor phase. Analytical flow cytometry was used to check the purity and quantity of every magnetically sorted T cell population. Genomic DNA was isolated from every sorted fraction and measured by UV absorbance on a Nanodrop 2000c. For CDR1 and CDR2, the germline V gene (reference sequence) lists SGHAT and FQDESV. V drops 3 bases and J drops 3 bases, leaving 6 bases in between. Taken from cysteine to phenylalanine, the CDR3 has 12 residues. Only CDR3 DNA is held: 36 bases, read in frame from base 1.

Sequenced: naive CD4+ T cells from PBMCs. The cell subset or site label on this specimen signifies: CD45RA+ positively selected. The clonotype originates from a man between 18 and 29 years old in good health. Some clones in this sample may be carry-over from other donors' samples. This sequence uses TRBV11-1 and TRBJ2-7; confidence is insufficient to name the D gene. CDR3 region: CASSLNGYEQYF. The DNA reads TGTGCCAGCAGCTTGAACGGCTACGAGCAGTACTTC.